These T cell receptor beta chains were read from a single sample in a study of blood T cell repertoires in COVID-19. Repertoires were generated with immunoSEQ multiplex PCR, while TCRdb's copy carries only in-frame clones and drops some. The table lists 75,000 to 90,000 clones, around 91% of them singletons. The specimen was peripheral blood. The receptors originated from a woman aged 45-65 years in a cohort sampled during active COVID-19. The CDR3 runs from the conserved cysteine through the conserved F or W. The D gene is left open where the match is weak. Clone size is shown for a subset of rows, as once, few, many or a class of expanded clone.

clone size	D gene	V gene	J gene	CDR3 protein	CDR3 DNA
-	-	TRBV19	TRBJ2-1	CASREGIGYNEQFF	TGTGCCAGTAGGGAGGGTATTGGCTACAATGAGCAGTTCTTC
-	-	TRBV28	TRBJ1-1	CASKNTLNTEAFF	TGTGCCAGCAAAAACACCCTGAACACTGAAGCTTTCTTT
-	TRBD2	TRBV27	TRBJ2-1	CASSLWTSPSYNEQFF	TGTGCCAGCAGTTTATGGACTAGCCCCTCCTACAATGAGCAGTTCTTC
-	TRBD2	TRBV5-6	TRBJ2-3	CASSLRVAGAVDTQYF	TGTGCCAGCAGCTTGCGAGTAGCGGGAGCGGTAGATACGCAGTATTTT
-	TRBD1	TRBV28	TRBJ1-1	CATRDRGGLGTEAFF	TGTGCCACCCGCGACAGGGGGGGATTGGGAACTGAAGCTTTCTTT
-	-	TRBV3-1/TRBV3-2	TRBJ1-2	CASSQGAANYGYTF	TGTGCCAGCAGCCAAGGGGCAGCTAACTATGGCTACACCTTC
-	TRBD2	TRBV28	TRBJ2-3	CASSPIRREMDTQYF	TGTGCCAGCAGTCCGATAAGGCGGGAGATGGATACGCAGTATTTT
-	-	TRBV14	TRBJ2-3	CASSPFFSVSSTDTQYF	TGTGCCAGCAGTCCGTTCTTTAGCGTTTCTAGCACAGATACGCAGTATTTT
-	TRBD2	TRBV28	TRBJ2-7	CASSYPLAGSYEQYF	TGTGCCAGCAGTTACCCACTAGCGGGCTCCTACGAGCAGTACTTC
-	TRBD2	TRBV28	TRBJ2-7	CASSPRTSGSYEQYF	TGTGCCAGCAGTCCCCGGACTAGCGGATCCTACGAGCAGTACTTC
once	TRBD2	TRBV3-1/TRBV3-2	TRBJ2-1	CASSQGAGAGRWDEQFF	TGTGCCAGCAGCCAAGGGGCGGGAGCGGGACGTTGGGATGAGCAGTTCTTC
once	-	TRBV7-3	TRBJ2-3	CASSPGQSTDTQYF	TGTGCCAGCAGCCCCGGACAGAGCACAGATACGCAGTATTTT
-	-	TRBV6-5	TRBJ2-1	CASRATGTNEQFF	TGTGCCAGCAGGGCGACAGGAACTAATGAGCAGTTCTTC
-	TRBD2	TRBV5-1	TRBJ2-3	CASSLALAGGTDTQYF	TGCGCCAGCAGCTTGGCCCTAGCGGGGGGCACAGATACGCAGTATTTT
-	-	TRBV5-1	TRBJ1-1	CASSSGTQNTEAFF	TGCGCCAGCAGCTCCGGGACTCAGAACACTGAAGCTTTCTTT
-	TRBD1	TRBV18	TRBJ2-7	CASSAPGTGGEQYF	TGTGCCAGCTCTGCCCCCGGGACAGGGGGCGAGCAGTACTTC
-	-	TRBV3-1/TRBV3-2	TRBJ1-2	CASSLDSNYGYTF	TGTGCCAGCAGCCTCGACAGCAACTATGGCTACACCTTC
-	-	TRBV27	TRBJ1-5	CASSFRGGNQPQHF	TGTGCCAGCAGTTTCAGGGGCGGCAATCAGCCCCAGCATTTT
once	-	TRBV12-2	TRBJ2-2	CASRLEDRAGGLESKTGELFF	TGTGCAAGTCGCTTAGAAGATAGGGCAGGGGGCCTGGAGAGTAAAACCGGGGAGCTGTTTTTT
-	-	TRBV5-1	TRBJ2-7	CASSLALGQSSYEQYF	TGCGCCAGCAGCTTGGCGCTCGGACAGTCCTCCTACGAGCAGTACTTC
-	TRBD1	TRBV7-3	TRBJ1-2	CASSSQGAGGYTF	TGTGCCAGCAGCTCCCAGGGGGCGGGAGGCTACACCTTC
-	-	TRBV18	TRBJ2-1	CASSPGGGFYNEQFF	TGTGCCAGCTCACCTGGGGGCGGGTTTTACAATGAGCAGTTCTTC
few	TRBD2	TRBV2	TRBJ2-5	CASSGQGLAGETQYF	TGTGCCAGCAGTGGACAGGGACTAGCGGGAGAGACCCAGTACTTC
-	-	TRBV4-1	TRBJ2-3	CASSQDQARQYF	TGCGCCAGCAGCCAAGACCAGGCCCGGCAGTATTTT
-	TRBD1	TRBV29-1	TRBJ1-5	CSVGMTGDSNQPQHF	TGCAGCGTTGGGATGACAGGGGATAGCAATCAGCCCCAGCATTTT
-	TRBD2	TRBV5-1	TRBJ2-1	CASSTDTSGRGWNEQFF	TGCGCCAGCAGCACCGACACAAGCGGGAGGGGTTGGAATGAGCAGTTCTTC
-	-	TRBV19	TRBJ1-2	CASSEGWYGYTF	TGTGCCTCCTCGGAGGGGTGGTATGGCTACACCTTC
-	TRBD2	TRBV18	TRBJ2-1	CASSPPGLAGGASSYNEQFF	TGTGCCAGCTCCCCTCCGGGACTAGCGGGAGGGGCAAGCTCCTACAATGAGCAGTTCTTC
once	-	TRBV29-1	TRBJ1-2	CSVGTASNYGYTF	TGCAGCGTTGGGACAGCCTCTAACTATGGCTACACCTTC
once	TRBD2	TRBV7-7	TRBJ2-3	CASSPTVSGRSTDTQYF	TGTGCCAGCAGCCCAACCGTTAGCGGGAGAAGCACAGATACGCAGTATTTT
-	TRBD1	TRBV5-1	TRBJ2-2	CASSLRTGDNTGELFF	TGCGCCAGCAGCCTCCGGACAGGGGACAACACCGGGGAGCTGTTTTTT
-	TRBD2	TRBV30	TRBJ2-3	CAWTGLAGGSGTDTQYF	TGTGCCTGGACCGGACTAGCGGGAGGGAGCGGCACAGATACGCAGTATTTT
-	-	TRBV9	TRBJ2-2	CASSGTATGTGELFF	TGTGCCAGCAGCGGGACAGCGACGGGCACCGGGGAGCTGTTTTTT
-	TRBD2	TRBV10-3	TRBJ2-7	CAISESTGSGDEQYF	TGTGCCATCAGTGAGTCAACGGGTAGCGGGGACGAGCAGTACTTC
-	-	TRBV7-9	TRBJ2-5	CASSQSYETQYF	TGTGCCAGCAGCCAATCCTATGAGACCCAGTACTTC
-	TRBD1	TRBV4-2	TRBJ1-3	CASSRIQGGSGNTIYF	TGTGCCAGCAGCCGGATTCAGGGGGGCTCTGGAAACACCATATATTTT
-	TRBD1	TRBV7-2	TRBJ1-1	CASRIGQGRSEAFF	TGTGCCAGCAGGATTGGACAGGGGAGATCTGAAGCTTTCTTT
few	TRBD2	TRBV14	TRBJ2-3	CASSQDFTSGRAGGDTQYF	TGTGCCAGCAGCCAAGATTTCACTAGCGGGAGGGCCGGTGGAGATACGCAGTATTTT
few	-	TRBV6-5	TRBJ2-7	CASSLTSSVYEQYF	TGTGCCAGCAGTTTAACTAGCTCAGTCTACGAGCAGTACTTC
-	TRBD1	TRBV6-5	TRBJ2-2	CASRWTGGELFF	TGTGCCAGCCGCTGGACAGGAGGCGAGCTGTTTTTT
-	TRBD1	TRBV11-2	TRBJ2-1	CASSFSGGSYNEQFF	TGTGCCAGCAGCTTTTCAGGGGGCTCCTACAATGAGCAGTTCTTC
-	TRBD2	TRBV7-9	TRBJ2-2	CASSLAGGKTGELFF	TGTGCCAGCAGCTTAGCGGGAGGGAAGACCGGGGAGCTGTTTTTT
-	TRBD2	TRBV28	TRBJ2-3	CASSLLTGTSFTDTQYF	TGTGCCAGCAGTTTGCTTACCGGGACTAGCTTCACAGATACGCAGTATTTT
-	TRBD2	TRBV19	TRBJ2-2	CASSSFSGTNTGELFF	TGTGCCAGTAGTAGTTTCAGCGGGACGAACACCGGGGAGCTGTTTTTT
-	TRBD1	TRBV3-1/TRBV3-2	TRBJ2-2	CASSQGQGRTGELFF	TGTGCCAGCAGCCAAGGACAGGGGAGGACCGGGGAGCTGTTTTTT
-	-	TRBV5-5	TRBJ2-1	CASWVAGAYNEQFF	TGTGCCAGCTGGGTCGCAGGGGCCTACAATGAGCAGTTCTTC
-	TRBD2	TRBV27	TRBJ2-7	CASSTTSGRLGEQYF	TGTGCCAGCAGCACGACTAGCGGGCGATTGGGGGAGCAGTACTTC
-	TRBD1	TRBV6-5	TRBJ1-2	CASSPRDRAYGYTF	TGTGCCAGCAGCCCACGGGACAGGGCTTATGGCTACACCTTC
once	-	TRBV19	TRBJ2-1	CASEGTPVGQFF	TGTGCCAGCGAGGGCACCCCCGTGGGGCAGTTCTTC
-	TRBD1	TRBV24-1	TRBJ2-1	CATSEPGQGDNEQFF	TGTGCCACCAGTGAGCCGGGACAGGGGGATAATGAGCAGTTCTTC